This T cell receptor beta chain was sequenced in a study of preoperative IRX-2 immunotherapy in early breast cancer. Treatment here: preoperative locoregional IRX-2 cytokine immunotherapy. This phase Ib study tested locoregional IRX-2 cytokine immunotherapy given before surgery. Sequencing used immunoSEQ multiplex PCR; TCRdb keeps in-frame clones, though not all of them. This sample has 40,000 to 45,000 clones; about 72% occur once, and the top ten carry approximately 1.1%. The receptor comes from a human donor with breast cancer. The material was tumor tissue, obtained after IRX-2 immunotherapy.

CDR3 loop: CASSPPPGLPYEQYF. DNA of the CDR3: TGTGCCAGCAGTCCCCCACCGGGCCTTCCCTACGAGCAGTACTTC. The V and J genes are TRBV6-8 and TRBJ2-7; D uncertain. This CDR3 comprises 15 residues. The V gene lost 5 bases and the J gene lost 2 bases, with 16 bases spanning the gap. The germline CDR1 and CDR2 sequences are MNHGY and SAAAGT.